Listed here are 9 T cell receptor beta chains from one sample, sequenced in a study of response to subunit inactivated influenza vaccine. MiXCR, applied by TCRdb to the RT-PCR reads, yields one record per CDR3 protein. The profile shows about 700,000 distinct CDR3 sequences, about 14% of them singletons. The sample was PBMCs from blood, taken 14 days before vaccination. All receptors derive from a man aged 50 to 60 who received an inactivated influenza vaccine.

Of note for this clonotype: This sequence may be a read error, since a much larger clone differs from it by one base. The chain is built from TRBV11-2 and TRBJ2-5; D could derive from TRBD1 or TRBD2 (5 bases each). Per germline, CDR1 SGHAT and CDR2 FQNNGV. This CDR3 is built from 13 residues. The CDR3 bases are TGTGCCCGCAGCTTCGGGACGTTGGAGACCCAGTACTTC. This codes for CARSFGTLETQYF.

This clonotype was counted many times. V is TRBV12-3 or TRBV12-4 and J is TRBJ2-1; TRBD2 aligns across 7 bases. Losses at the gene ends were 6 bases for V and 7 bases for J; bases not matched to a gene: 9. CDR3 size: 14 residues. Here the CDR3 DNA reads TGTGCCAGCAGCTCCAGCGGGACGCGGAATGAGCAGTTCTTC. Residues: CASSSSGTRNEQFF.

The chain is built from TRBV6-9 and TRBJ1-1; D unresolved. Germline CDR1 reads MNHGY; CDR2 reads SVAAGI. Trimming cost V 7 bases and J 1 base, with 22 bases left between them. This CDR3 is 17 amino acids long. CDR3: CASKAKSLCARNTEAFF. The CDR3 bases are TGTGCCAGCAAGGCGAAATCCCTATGTGCCAGGAACACTGAAGCTTTCTTT.

V gene TRBV7-8 combines with J gene TRBJ2-5; D ambiguous. The CDR3 spans 17 residues. The V end was cut by 1 base, the J end by 4 bases, with 19 bases between. Germline V lookup: CDR1 SGHVS, CDR2 FQNEAQ. The CDR3, as DNA: TGTGCCAGCAGCTTAGTCTTTAGTTTAGAGTCGGGAGAGACCCAGTACTTC. Residues: CASSLVFSLESGETQYF.

This chain uses TRBV18 with TRBJ2-5, with TRBD1 matching 7 bases. Germline CDR1 and CDR2: KGHSH and LQKENI. The CDR3 consists of 14 residues. The V and J ends lost 4 bases and 3 bases, in that order; junction bases with no gene match: 5. Written as DNA, the CDR3 is TGTGCCAGCTCACTCGCCGGGACAGAAGAGACCCAGTACTTC. Its protein is CASSLAGTEETQYF. The complete variable domain, with remaining parts taken from reference TRBV18 and TRBJ2-5, reads NAGVMQNPRHLVRRRGQEARLRCSPMKGHSHVYWYRQLPEEGLKFMVYLQKENIIDESGMPKERFSAEFPKEGPSILRIQQVVRGDSAAYFCASSLAGTEETQYFGPGTRLLVL.

CDR3 residues: CAISAGAVEKLFF. CDR3 DNA: TGTGCCATCAGTGCGGGGGCGGTTGAAAAACTGTTTTTT. The chain has TRBV10-3 and TRBJ1-4, with D tentatively TRBD1 (6 bases). V gave up 4 bases and J gave up 7 bases, with 10 bases separating them. This CDR3 has 13 amino acids. CDR1 is ENHRY, CDR2 SYGVKD, per germline.

This clonotype was detected a few times. The chain carries TRBV28 and TRBJ2-1, with 8 bases identical to TRBD2. V lost 5 bases and J lost 4; bases outside the gene matches: 10. CDR1 is MDHEN and CDR2 is SYDVKM in the germline V gene. The CDR3 totals 16 residues. The CDR3 sequence: CASSPNSGMRYNEQFF. In DNA, the CDR3 is TGTGCCAGCAGTCCCAATAGCGGGATGCGGTACAATGAGCAGTTCTTC. Together with reference TRBV28 and TRBJ2-1, the CDR3 gives the full variable domain: DVKVTQSSRYLVKRTGEKVFLECVQDMDHENMFWYRQDPGLGLRLIYFSYDVKMKEKGDIPEGYSVSREKKERFSLILESASTNQTSMYLCASSPNSGMRYNEQFFGPGTRLTVL.

The chain is built from TRBV19 and TRBJ2-7, with TRBD2 matching over 8 bases. In germline, CDR1 is LNHDA, CDR2 SQIVND (reference sequence). CDR3 length: 14 residues. Trimming at V came to 8 bases and at J to 3 bases, leaving 9 bases not matched to a gene. Here the CDR3 DNA reads TGTGCCAGTCGGAGTGGAAGCGGGAGCTACGAGCAGTACTTC. This sequence encodes CASRSGSGSYEQYF. The full variable domain, with the rest looked up from reference TRBV19 and TRBJ2-7, is DGGITQSPKYLFRKEGQNVTLSCEQNLNHDAMYWYRQDPGQGLRLIYYSQIVNDFQKGDIAEGYSVSREKKESFPLTVTSAQKNPTAFYLCASRSGSGSYEQYFGPGTRLTVT.

The V call is TRBV5-5, the J call TRBJ2-5; D is undetermined. Trimming stripped 5 bases from V and 1 base from J, with 21 bases between. Germline-derived CDR1 and CDR2 are SGHKS and YYEKEE (reference sequence). This CDR3 has 17 amino acids. CDR3 sequence reads: CASRTYWSATFQETQYF. The CDR3 DNA is TGTGCCAGCAGGACGTACTGGTCAGCGACCTTCCAAGAGACCCAGTACTTC.